The 19 T cell receptor beta chains in this list originate from one sample, sequenced in a study of cytomegalovirus exposure and HLA in healthy donors. Primers for the PCR totalled 60 Vbeta and 13 Jbeta. The table came from immunoSEQ multiplex PCR; TCRdb's copy has only in-frame clones and leaves some out. The sample comprises approximately 150,000 clones, 75% to 85% of which are singletons, and roughly 13% rests with the top ten. Sequences were obtained from PBMCs. All receptors come from a woman aged 50 to 65 in good health and CMV-seronegative.

V and J are TRBV4-3 and TRBJ1-4; no firm D call. The ends were cut back, 0 bases at V and 7 bases at J, with 12 bases in the middle. Germline lookup yields CDR1 LGHNA and CDR2 YSLEER. The CDR3 extends over 15 amino acids. In DNA, the CDR3 is TGCGCCAGCAGCCAAGATTCAGATTTTGGTGAAAAACTGTTTTTT. Its protein product is CASSQDSDFGEKLFF.

The chain combines TRBV30 with TRBJ2-7, with D possibly TRBD1 on 6 matching bases. CDR1 and CDR2 (germline): GTSNPN, SVGIG (reference sequence). Trimming took 0 bases from V and 4 from J, leaving 7 bases between them. This CDR3 spans 12 amino acids. The CDR3 loop reads CAWSVRGYEQYF. CDR3 coding DNA: TGTGCCTGGAGTGTAAGGGGGTACGAGCAGTACTTC.

This clone was recorded once. J is TRBJ1-1 and V is TRBV5-4, with 7 bases lining up with TRBD1. Trimming cost V 5 bases and J 0 bases; bases outside gene matches: 4. The germline CDR1 and CDR2 sequences are SGHNT and YYREEE (reference sequence). There are 14 residues in the CDR3. The chain's CDR3 is CASSRQGMNTEAFF. In nucleotides, the CDR3 is TGTGCCAGCAGTCGACAGGGCATGAACACTGAAGCTTTCTTT. Combining the CDR3 with reference TRBV5-4 and TRBJ1-1 gives the whole variable domain ETGVTQSPTHLIKTRGQQVTLRCSSQSGHNTVSWYQQALGQGPQFIFQYYREEENGRGNFPPRFSGLQFPNYSSELNVNALELDDSALYLCASSRQGMNTEAFFGQGTRLTVV.

The chain is built from TRBV7-3 and TRBJ2-5; a weak D match, TRBD2 (5 bases). The CDR3 is made up of 15 amino acids. The germline V gene has CDR1 SGHTA and CDR2 FQGTGA. V dropped 5 bases and J dropped 6 bases, with 19 bases sitting between them. The CDR3 DNA is TGTGCCAGCAGCCCCTCGGGCCTAGCAGGACAGACCCAGTACTTC. This encodes CASSPSGLAGQTQYF. The full variable domain, its missing parts supplied by reference TRBV7-3 and TRBJ2-5, is GAGVSQTPSNKVTEKGKYVELRCDPISGHTALYWYRQSLGQGPEFLIYFQGTGAADDSGLPNDRFFAVRPEGSVSTLKIQRTERGDSAVYLCASSPSGLAGQTQYFGPGTRLLVL.

This chain links TRBV11-1 with TRBJ2-2; the D gene is possibly TRBD2 (6 bases). The CDR3 has 16 amino acids. Germline assignment: CDR1 SGHAT and CDR2 FQDESV (reference sequence). V dropped 4 bases and J dropped 1 base, with 13 bases sitting between them. Here the CDR3 DNA reads TGTGCCAGCAGCTCATCAGGACTAAAGAACACCGGGGAGCTGTTTTTT. As protein: CASSSSGLKNTGELFF.

The chain uses TRBV15 and TRBJ1-1, with 8 bases identical to TRBD1. Germline CDR1 is LNHNV and CDR2 is YYDKDF (reference sequence). The CDR3 spans 15 residues. The trim removed 1 base at V and 4 bases at J, leaving 5 bases unmatched. The CDR3, as DNA: TGTGCCACCAGCAGAGTCAGGGGGCTGGTCACTGAAGCTTTCTTT. This sequence encodes CATSRVRGLVTEAFF. Using reference TRBV15 and TRBJ1-1 for the parts outside the CDR3, the full variable domain is DAMVIQNPRYQVTQFGKPVTLSCSQTLNHNVMYWYQQKSSQAPKLLFHYYDKDFNNEADTPDNFQSRRPNTSFCFLDIRSPGLGDTAMYLCATSRVRGLVTEAFFGQGTRLTVV.

This chain uses TRBV4-1 with TRBJ2-2; 9 nucleotides agree with TRBD1. CDR1 is MGHRA and CDR2 is YSYEKL in the germline V gene. The J segment lost 0 bases and the V segment lost 3 bases, leaving 11 bases of the junction unmatched. This CDR3 contains 19 residues. CDR3: CASSHQTGQGRANTGELFF. CDR3 sequence (DNA): TGCGCCAGCAGCCACCAAACTGGACAGGGGCGGGCGAACACCGGGGAGCTGTTTTTT.

The V gene is TRBV6-1, the J gene TRBJ2-7; 8 bases agree with TRBD1. Germline V gene data show CDR1 as MNHNS and CDR2 as SASEGT. This CDR3 comprises 16 residues. After removal of 3 bases from V and 0 bases from J, the junction contained 7 bases not matched to a gene. CDR3 in DNA: TGTGCCAGCAGTGAGCCCGACAGGGGTGCCTCCTACGAGCAGTACTTC. This translates into CASSEPDRGASYEQYF.

This sequence joins TRBV28 and TRBJ1-1; D unresolved. This CDR3 is 12 amino acids long. Germline V CDR1 and CDR2: MDHEN, SYDVKM. V lost 3 bases and J 5 bases, leaving 7 bases between the germline ends. CDR3 in amino acids: CASSLWRTEAFF. CDR3 bases: TGTGCCAGCAGTTTGTGGCGGACTGAAGCTTTCTTT. The full variable domain, its missing parts supplied by reference TRBV28 and TRBJ1-1, is DVKVTQSSRYLVKRTGEKVFLECVQDMDHENMFWYRQDPGLGLRLIYFSYDVKMKEKGDIPEGYSVSREKKERFSLILESASTNQTSMYLCASSLWRTEAFFGQGTRLTVV.

The genes are TRBV5-4 and TRBJ2-1; D gene ambiguous. V was shortened by 0 bases and J by 6 bases, with 4 bases between the two germline ends. The length of the CDR3 is 12 residues. Per germline, CDR1 SGHNT and CDR2 YYREEE (reference sequence). CDR3 sequence (DNA): TGTGCCAGCAGCTTGGCAGGCAATGAGCAGTTCTTC. This sequence encodes CASSLAGNEQFF.

The sample holds one count of this clone. The chain couples TRBV5-4 to TRBJ2-2; TRBD1 might be the D (5 bases). The CDR3 covers 13 residues. Germline V gene sequence: CDR1 SGHNT, CDR2 YYREEE (reference sequence). Trimming left V 0 bases short and J 5 bases short, with 5 bases between. The CDR3 spells CASSLAGTGELFF. The CDR3 nucleotides read TGTGCCAGCAGCTTGGCAGGGACCGGGGAGCTGTTTTTT.

For this clone: The same CDR3 can be traced to other DNA sequences in this sample. This chain joins TRBV6-5 and TRBJ2-7; 13 positions match TRBD2. The germline gives CDR1 MNHEY, CDR2 SVGAGI. The CDR3 has 15 residues. The V and J ends lost 4 bases and 4 bases, in that order; junction bases with no gene match: 4. The CDR3 protein is CASSWTSGRPYEQYF. As DNA, the CDR3 is TGTGCCAGCAGTTGGACTAGCGGGAGACCATACGAGCAGTACTTC.

This chain uses TRBV2 with TRBJ1-5, with a weak D call TRBD1 (6 bases). This CDR3 has 14 residues. Germline assignment: CDR1 SNHLY and CDR2 FYNNEI. V shed 5 bases and J shed 7 bases, with 15 bases lying between them. Written as DNA, the CDR3 is TGTGCCAGCAGTAACAGAGGGGGTGAGCAGCCCCAGCATTTT. Amino acid sequence: CASSNRGGEQPQHF.

The chain recombines TRBV7-2 with TRBJ2-3, with D perhaps matching TRBD1 (6 bases). This CDR3 spans 15 amino acids. Trimming removed 5 bases from V and 3 bases from J, with 15 bases in between. CDR1 SGHTA and CDR2 FQGNSA come from the germline V gene. The CDR3 DNA sequence: TGTGCCAGCAGCCCAAACAGGGTGGGGACAGATACGCAGTATTTT. Its translation is CASSPNRVGTDTQYF.

The chain joins TRBV5-4 to TRBJ2-1; TRBD1 matches 8 bases. Germline loops: CDR1 SGHNT, CDR2 YYREEE (reference sequence). V was clipped by 4 bases and J by 0 bases; unmatched bases: 6. CDR3 length: 16 amino acids. CDR3 sequence reads: CASSLGTGSSYNEQFF. For the CDR3, the DNA is TGTGCCAGCAGCCTGGGGACAGGAAGCTCCTACAATGAGCAGTTCTTC.

This chain uses TRBV4-2 with TRBJ2-7, with 10 nucleotides matching TRBD2. CDR1 is LGHNA and CDR2 is YNFKEQ in the germline V gene. V shed 4 bases and J 6 bases; nucleotides not matched to a gene: 9. The CDR3 loop spans 15 amino acids. The CDR3 coding sequence is TGTGCCAGCAGCCCTCAGCGGGAGGGCCGACTCGAGCAGTACTTC. This encodes CASSPQREGRLEQYF.

This clone appeared a single time. The V gene is TRBV27, the J gene TRBJ1-5; no reliable D call. There are 14 residues in the CDR3. Trimming removed 6 bases at V and 3 bases at J, with 12 bases between. Germline CDR1 and CDR2: MNHEY and SMNVEV (reference sequence). CDR3 nucleotides: TGTGCCAGCAGCCTCGACGGAGCCAATCAGCCCCAGCATTTT. Protein sequence: CASSLDGANQPQHF.

The rearrangement joins TRBV27 to TRBJ1-5; D unresolved. The CDR3 extends over 15 amino acids. Germline V lookup: CDR1 MNHEY, CDR2 SMNVEV (reference sequence). V was trimmed by 8 bases and J by 4 bases, leaving 18 bases between them. The CDR3 region is CASGLVEGSNQPQHF. Here the CDR3 DNA reads TGTGCCAGCGGGTTGGTGGAGGGATCTAATCAGCCCCAGCATTTT.

This clone occurred once. The chain employs TRBV5-4 and TRBJ2-1; TRBD2 matches at 7 bases. V lost 4 bases, J lost 10 bases, and 8 bases stayed unmatched. CDR1 and CDR2 (germline): SGHNT, YYREEE (reference sequence). This CDR3 spans 13 amino acids. CDR3 sequence (DNA): TGTGCCAGCAGCGGCGGGCTAGCGGAGGAGCAGTTCTTC. Its translation: CASSGGLAEEQFF. Full variable domain (remainder filled in from reference TRBV5-4 and TRBJ2-1): ETGVTQSPTHLIKTRGQQVTLRCSSQSGHNTVSWYQQALGQGPQFIFQYYREEENGRGNFPPRFSGLQFPNYSSELNVNALELDDSALYLCASSGGLAEEQFFGPGTRLTVL.